The 21 T cell receptor beta chains below come from one sample, sequenced in a study of regulatory T cells. Primers: 52 TRBV forward and 13 TRBJ reverse. Sequencing used immunoSEQ multiplex PCR; TCRdb keeps in-frame clones, though not all of them. The sample contains under 45,000 clones, 70% to 90% of which appear only once. Study conclusions and caveats: In CD3G-deficient patients, conventional CD4+ T cells were enriched for hydrophobic CDR3 residues at positions 6 and 7.

The antigens these receptors bind are not known. The source material was conventional CD4+ T cells sorted from blood. Receptor source: a person under 35 with CD3G deficiency.

The chain uses TRBV27 and TRBJ1-3; D call uncertain. The CDR3 consists of 15 residues. The germline V gene encodes CDR1 MNHEY and CDR2 SMNVEV (reference sequence). V gave up 7 bases and J gave up 2 bases, with 15 bases separating them. DNA of the CDR3: TGTGCCAGCAAAAACCTCCGGGCCACTGGAAACACCATATATTTT. It yields the protein CASKNLRATGNTIYF.

The V call is TRBV28, the J call TRBJ2-7; 13 bases are shared with TRBD2. In germline, CDR1 is MDHEN, CDR2 SYDVKM. This CDR3 region has 16 residues. The J segment lost 1 base and the V segment lost 5 bases, leaving 5 bases of the junction unmatched. The CDR3 nucleotides are TGTGCCAGCAGTAAACCGGGACTAGCGGGGTCCTACGAGCAGTACTTC. Amino acid sequence: CASSKPGLAGSYEQYF.

The chain links TRBV6-6 to TRBJ2-1; D not certain. V shed 2 bases and J shed 9 bases, with 11 bases lying between them. Germline CDR1 is MNHNY and CDR2 is SVGAGI (reference sequence). The CDR3 has 13 amino acids. CDR3: CASSYQRLAEQFF. In DNA, the CDR3 is TGTGCCAGCAGTTACCAAAGGTTGGCTGAGCAGTTCTTC.

This clone was seen once. The chain links TRBV7-9 to TRBJ1-4, with TRBD1 matching 7 bases. Trimming took 1 base from V and 7 from J; bases not matched to a gene: 6. The germline V gene encodes CDR1 SEHNR and CDR2 FQNEAQ (reference sequence). The CDR3 runs to 15 residues. The CDR3 reads CASSLVAGGGEKLFF. Here the CDR3 DNA reads TGTGCCAGCAGCTTAGTGGCAGGGGGAGGTGAAAAACTGTTTTTT.

This chain connects TRBV30 to TRBJ2-7, with TRBD1 matching 9 bases. Germline CDR1 is GTSNPN and CDR2 is SVGIG (reference sequence). This CDR3 has 15 residues. V lost 2 bases, J lost 7 bases, and 12 bases stayed unmatched. CDR3 amino acids: CAWSFRTGAVREQYF. The CDR3 region has the DNA TGTGCCTGGAGTTTCCGGACAGGGGCCGTTCGAGAGCAGTACTTC.

The chain combines TRBV28 with TRBJ2-7; no clear D. The CDR3 runs 13 residues. The V and J ends lost 3 bases and 0 bases respectively, with 6 bases between them. Germline lookup yields CDR1 MDHEN and CDR2 SYDVKM. Written as DNA, the CDR3 is TGTGCCAGCAGTTTTCCGAGCTCCTACGAGCAGTACTTC. This codes for CASSFPSSYEQYF.

This chain uses TRBV5-1 with TRBJ2-1; no definite D call. The length of the CDR3 is 13 residues. CDR1 is SGHRS, CDR2 YFSETQ, per germline. Trimming left V 0 bases short and J 7 bases short, with 8 bases between. This CDR3 reads CASSLGAYNEQFF. The DNA of the CDR3 is TGCGCCAGCAGCTTGGGCGCGTATAATGAGCAGTTCTTC.

This clone has a handful of counts. The same CDR3 also results from other DNA sequences found in this sample. The V and J genes are TRBV5-1 and TRBJ2-3; a possible D gene is TRBD1 (6 bases). This CDR3 region has 14 residues. The V gene lost 1 base and the J gene lost 3 bases, with 9 bases spanning the gap. Germline V gives CDR1 SGHRS, CDR2 YFSETQ. The CDR3 coding sequence is TGCGCCAGCAGCTTGACAGGGAGTACAGATACGCAGTATTTT. Translation: CASSLTGSTDTQYF.

This clone came up a few times. The CDR3 region is CASSSYYGYTF. The CDR3 region has the DNA TGCGCCAGCAGTTCCTACTATGGCTACACCTTC. The chain is built from TRBV5-1 and TRBJ1-2; D unresolved. Germline lookup yields CDR1 SGHRS and CDR2 YFSETQ. V lost 5 bases, J lost 3 bases, and 5 bases lay in between. This CDR3 has 11 residues.

There are a few counts of this clone. V and J are TRBV18 and TRBJ2-7; D gene ambiguous. CDR3 length: 11 residues. From germline, CDR1 is KGHSH and CDR2 LQKENI. Trimming removed 3 bases at V and 3 bases at J, with 3 bases between. CDR3 DNA: TGTGCCAGCTCACCCGGCTACGAGCAGTACTTC. Translation gives CASSPGYEQYF.

This clone was picked up a small number of times. The CDR3 coding sequence is TGTGCCAGCCAGTTATCGGGGAGCAATCAGCCCCAGCATTTT. This sequence encodes CASQLSGSNQPQHF. The rearrangement joins TRBV6-6 to TRBJ1-5; D call uncertain. Germline V gene sequence: CDR1 MNHNY, CDR2 SVGAGI (reference sequence). The CDR3 is 14 amino acids. The V gene lost 8 bases and the J gene lost 1 base, with 12 bases spanning the gap.

The rearrangement joins TRBV6-1 to TRBJ2-7, with D perhaps being TRBD1 or TRBD2 (5 bases each). Germline V CDR1 and CDR2: MNHNS, SASEGT. This CDR3 is 13 amino acids long. Trimming stripped 8 bases from V and 3 bases from J, with 14 bases between. The CDR3 here is CASGTVSGYEQYF. The CDR3 DNA reads as TGTGCCAGCGGGACCGTCTCGGGCTACGAGCAGTACTTC.

V usage is TRBV7-9 and J usage is TRBJ2-3; D is perhaps TRBD2 (8 bases). Trimming shortened V by 1 base and J by 6 bases, and 17 bases separated the two germline ends. Per the germline V gene, CDR1 is SEHNR and CDR2 is FQNEAQ (reference sequence). The CDR3 sequence is 16 residues long. DNA for the CDR3: TGTGCCAGCAGCTTAGGACCGGGACTAGGGGGCGATACGCAGTATTTT. This sequence encodes CASSLGPGLGGDTQYF.

The count of this clone is one. V and J are TRBV5-1 and TRBJ2-5; tentative D call: TRBD1 (6 bases). From germline, CDR1 is SGHRS and CDR2 YFSETQ. The CDR3 runs 16 residues. Trimming cost V 1 base and J 3 bases, with 16 bases left between them. CDR3 bases: TGCGCCAGCAGCTTGAGCGCCGGGGCAGGGGAAGAGACCCAGTACTTC. It encodes CASSLSAGAGEETQYF.

The V gene is TRBV6-1, the J gene TRBJ1-2, with 8 positions matching TRBD1. This CDR3 contains 14 residues. V shed 3 bases and J 7 bases; nucleotides not matched to a gene: 7. Germline assignment: CDR1 MNHNS and CDR2 SASEGT. CDR3 protein: CASSDHRGYSGYTF. CDR3 nucleotide sequence: TGTGCCAGCAGTGACCACAGGGGGTACTCTGGCTACACCTTC.

This clone is medium-sized (0.01 to 0.1%). This chain connects TRBV10-3 to TRBJ2-7; 10 nucleotides align to TRBD2. The germline V gene encodes CDR1 ENHRY and CDR2 SYGVKD. Trimming cost V 8 bases and J 7 bases; bases outside gene matches: 8. This CDR3 is 13 amino acids long. The CDR3 sequence is CAIASGGASEQYF. The CDR3 coding sequence is TGTGCCATCGCCAGCGGGGGGGCGTCGGAGCAGTACTTC.

V usage is TRBV5-1 and J usage is TRBJ2-7; 12 bases line up with TRBD1. Germline values: CDR1 SGHRS, CDR2 YFSETQ. The CDR3 loop spans 19 amino acids. V was clipped by 4 bases and J by 0 bases; unmatched bases: 14. CDR3 nucleotide sequence: TGCGCCAGCAGCCTAAGACCGGGACAGGGGGCATTCAGCTCCTACGAGCAGTACTTC. Amino acid sequence: CASSLRPGQGAFSSYEQYF.

The chain carries TRBV6-1 and TRBJ2-3; D is unresolved. The V gene's germline CDR1 is MNHNS and CDR2 SASEGT. This CDR3 comprises 12 residues. V dropped 6 bases and J dropped 4 bases, with 8 bases sitting between them. The CDR3 reads CASSRGADTQYF. CDR3 bases: TGTGCCAGCAGCCGCGGAGCAGATACGCAGTATTTT.

The chain joins TRBV6-6 to TRBJ2-3; 15 positions agree with TRBD2. The CDR3 has 15 amino acids. The V gene's germline CDR1 is MNHNY and CDR2 SVGAGI (reference sequence). Trimming cost V 4 bases and J 6 bases; bases outside gene matches: 2. CDR3 DNA sequence: TGTGCCAGCAGTTCGGGACTAGCGGGGGGTGATACGCAGTATTTT. Translating it yields CASSSGLAGGDTQYF.

The J gene is TRBJ2-1, the V gene TRBV6-1; TRBD1 might be the D (7 bases). The V end was cut by 11 bases, the J end by 9 bases, with 20 bases between. Germline assignment: CDR1 MNHNS and CDR2 SASEGT. This CDR3 spans 13 amino acids. CDR3 sequence: CAFSAGGGGEQFF. The CDR3 coding sequence is TGTGCCTTTTCGGCAGGGGGAGGCGGTGAGCAGTTCTTC.

This clone appeared a single time. The V gene is TRBV7-2, the J gene TRBJ2-1; D is possibly TRBD2 (5 bases). CDR1 and CDR2 from the germline V gene are SGHTA and FQGNSA. There are 15 residues in the CDR3. V was trimmed by 4 bases and J by 5 bases, leaving 15 bases between them. CDR3: CASSSSLDYHNEQFF. CDR3 DNA: TGTGCCAGCAGCTCCTCCCTAGACTACCACAATGAGCAGTTCTTC. Complete variable domain (other parts from reference TRBV7-2 and TRBJ2-1): GAGVSQSPSNKVTEKGKDVELRCDPISGHTALYWYRQSLGQGLEFLIYFQGNSAPDKSGLPSDRFSAERTGGSVSTLTIQRTQQEDSAVYLCASSSSLDYHNEQFFGPGTRLTVL.